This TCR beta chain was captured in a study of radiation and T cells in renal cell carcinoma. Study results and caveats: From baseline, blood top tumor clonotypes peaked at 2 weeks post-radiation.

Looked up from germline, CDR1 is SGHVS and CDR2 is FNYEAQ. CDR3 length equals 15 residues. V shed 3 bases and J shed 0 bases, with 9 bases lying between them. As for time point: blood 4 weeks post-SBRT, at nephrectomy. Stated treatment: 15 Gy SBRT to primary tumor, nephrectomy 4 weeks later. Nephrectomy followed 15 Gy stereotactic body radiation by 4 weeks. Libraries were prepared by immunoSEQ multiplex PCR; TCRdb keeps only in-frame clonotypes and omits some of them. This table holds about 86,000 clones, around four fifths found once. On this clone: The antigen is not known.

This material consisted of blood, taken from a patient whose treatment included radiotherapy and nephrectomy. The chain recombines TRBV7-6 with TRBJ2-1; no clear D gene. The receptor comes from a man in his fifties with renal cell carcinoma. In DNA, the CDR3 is TGTGCCAGCAGCTTTTTGAGGAGCTCCTACAATGAGCAGTTCTTC. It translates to CASSFLRSSYNEQFF.